A selection of T cell receptor beta chains follows, all from one sample in a study of OX40 agonist ivuxolimab in advanced cancers. The protocol was immunoSEQ multiplex PCR, while the TCRdb copy is restricted to in-frame clones and leaves out a portion. The sample holds 20,000 to 30,000 clones, 73% seen once. The sequencing here drew on CD4+ or CD8+ T cells sorted from blood, taken in a trial of the OX40 agonist ivuxolimab. Receptors were obtained from an adult with an advanced solid tumor such as melanoma, head and neck, liver or kidney cancer. Each CDR3 is given with its conserved first and last residue. Each record gives: clone size, V gene, D gene, J gene, CDR3 length, CDR3 protein, CDR3 DNA. A D gene is named only where the DNA matches it firmly. The listing skips clone size in some rows; elsewhere it reads once, few, many or a size class.

.,TRBV30,.,TRBJ1-6,14,CAWRDSNYNSPLHF,TGTGCCTGGAGGGACAGTAACTATAATTCACCCCTCCACTTT
few,TRBV5-4,TRBD1,TRBJ2-7,14,CASSGDRGVYEQYF,TGTGCCAGCAGCGGGGACAGGGGGGTCTACGAGCAGTACTTC
.,TRBV14,TRBD1,TRBJ1-1,16,CASSQVTGVLNTEAFF,TGTGCCAGCAGCCAGGTCACAGGGGTTTTAAACACTGAAGCTTTCTTT
.,TRBV4-3,.,TRBJ2-7,13,CASSQTAPGEQYF,TGCGCCAGCAGCCAAACCGCACCGGGCGAGCAGTACTTC
.,TRBV4-2,.,TRBJ2-7,15,CASSQGWTDTYEQYF,TGTGCCAGCAGCCAAGGATGGACAGACACCTACGAGCAGTACTTC
few,TRBV15,.,TRBJ2-5,18,CATSRDLADLLYQETQYF,TGTGCCACCAGCAGAGATCTGGCGGACCTTTTGTACCAAGAGACCCAGTACTTC
.,TRBV7-3,TRBD2,TRBJ2-1,15,CASSLTGGGYNEQFF,TGTGCCAGCAGCTTAACAGGCGGGGGCTACAATGAGCAGTTCTTC
.,TRBV27,.,TRBJ2-1,15,CASSLAGQVYNEQFF,TGTGCCAGCAGTTTAGCCGGGCAGGTTTACAATGAGCAGTTCTTC
once,TRBV2,.,TRBJ1-3,14,CASKGGAGRNTIYF,TGTGCCAGCAAAGGAGGGGCTGGTAGAAACACCATATATTTT
.,TRBV9,.,TRBJ1-1,17,CASSVDGGRAANTEAFF,TGTGCCAGCAGCGTAGATGGGGGCCGGGCGGCGAACACTGAAGCTTTCTTT
.,TRBV12-5,TRBD1,TRBJ2-3,17,CASGFFPGQARTDTQYF,TGTGCTAGTGGTTTCTTCCCGGGACAGGCCCGCACAGATACGCAGTATTTT
.,TRBV2,.,TRBJ2-1,13,CASSGTDYNEQFF,TGTGCCAGCAGTGGGACAGACTACAATGAGCAGTTCTTC
.,TRBV6-5,.,TRBJ2-2,15,CASSYSSGVVRELFF,TGTGCCAGCAGTTACTCTTCCGGGGTCGTCCGGGAGCTGTTTTTT
few,TRBV21-1,.,TRBJ1-4,24,CASSKENSAPITQHLVYGNEKLFF,TGTGCCAGCAGCAAAGAGAACTCGGCCCCAATTACACAGCATTTGGTCTACGGTAATGAAAAACTGTTTTTT
.,TRBV19,.,TRBJ2-1,15,CASSISAGTYNEQFF,TGTGCCAGTAGTATTTCTGCAGGGACCTACAATGAGCAGTTCTTC
.,TRBV7-8,TRBD1,TRBJ2-7,12,CATGQVAYEQYF,TGTGCCACCGGACAGGTTGCCTACGAGCAGTACTTC
few,TRBV9,TRBD1,TRBJ2-3,12,CASSLGTGTQYF,TGTGCCAGCAGCCTCGGGACAGGGACGCAGTATTTT
.,TRBV9,.,TRBJ2-1,13,CASSVAGSGEQFF,TGTGCCAGCAGCGTTGCAGGCTCAGGTGAGCAGTTCTTC
.,TRBV7-9,.,TRBJ1-2,15,CASSSTGHTADGYTF,TGTGCCAGCAGCTCAACAGGTCACACCGCCGACGGCTACACCTTC
.,TRBV9,.,TRBJ2-7,12,CASSADPYEQYF,TGTGCCAGCAGCGCGGACCCATACGAGCAGTACTTC
.,TRBV11-1,TRBD2,TRBJ2-7,14,CASSSVAGGYEQYF,TGTGCCAGCAGCTCGGTTGCGGGGGGTTACGAGCAGTACTTC
.,TRBV7-3,.,TRBJ2-3,15,CASSPLAVATDTQYF,TGTGCCAGCAGCCCCCTGGCCGTAGCCACAGATACGCAGTATTTT
medium-sized,TRBV6-5,TRBD2,TRBJ2-7,15,CASSLQRGPTREQYF,TGTGCCAGCAGCCTACAGCGGGGGCCCACCCGGGAGCAGTACTTC
.,TRBV7-3,TRBD2,TRBJ2-2,17,CASSAGTSGANTGELFF,TGTGCCAGCAGCGCCGGGACTAGCGGGGCTAACACCGGGGAGCTGTTTTTT
.,TRBV9,.,TRBJ2-7,13,CASSVGTGEVQYF,TGTGCCAGCAGCGTAGGTACAGGGGAGGTGCAGTACTTC
.,TRBV15,.,TRBJ1-3,14,CATWDGDSGNTIYF,TGTGCCACCTGGGACGGGGACTCTGGAAACACCATATATTTT
medium-sized,TRBV9,.,TRBJ1-1,15,CASSPGQKMNTEAFF,TGTGCCAGCAGCCCAGGGCAGAAGATGAACACTGAAGCTTTCTTT
once,TRBV6-5,TRBD2,TRBJ2-1,13,CASSPLAGNEQFF,TGTGCCAGTTCGCCCCTAGCGGGGAATGAGCAGTTCTTC
.,TRBV19,.,TRBJ2-1,15,CASSMKIQGLGEQFF,TGTGCCAGTAGTATGAAGATCCAGGGTTTGGGTGAGCAGTTCTTC
.,TRBV13,.,TRBJ2-3,13,CASSFGVGSTQYF,TGTGCCAGCAGTTTCGGCGTCGGTTCTACGCAGTATTTT
once,TRBV25-1,TRBD2,TRBJ2-7,14,CASSGAGGTYEQYF,TGTGCCAGCAGTGGTGCGGGGGGCACCTACGAGCAGTACTTC
.,TRBV4-3,TRBD1,TRBJ2-2,19,CASSHGGQGAFANTGELFF,TGCGCCAGCAGCCATGGGGGACAGGGCGCGTTCGCGAACACCGGGGAGCTGTTTTTT
few,TRBV9,TRBD2,TRBJ2-2,17,CARSGGGGDLDTGELFF,TGTGCCCGCAGCGGAGGCGGGGGGGATTTGGACACCGGGGAGCTGTTTTTT
few,TRBV10-1,.,TRBJ1-6,15,CASSRHRVTNSPLHF,TGCGCCAGCAGTCGTCACAGGGTTACCAATTCACCCCTCCACTTT
.,TRBV2,.,TRBJ2-7,11,CASSDRSGQYF,TGTGCCAGCAGCGACAGGTCGGGGCAGTACTTC
medium-sized,TRBV7-9,TRBD1,TRBJ2-2,17,CASSLAGRGRDTGELFF,TGTGCCAGCAGCTTAGCGGGCAGGGGGCGCGACACCGGGGAGCTGTTTTTT
.,TRBV15,.,TRBJ2-7,14,CATSSRLSLGEQYF,TGTGCCACCAGCAGTCGCCTCTCACTTGGCGAGCAGTACTTC
.,TRBV27,.,TRBJ2-7,12,CASRGGSYEQYF,TGTGCCAGCAGAGGGGGCTCCTACGAGCAGTACTTC
.,TRBV7-9,.,TRBJ2-2,13,CASSLELTGELFF,TGTGCCAGCAGCTTGGAGTTAACCGGGGAGCTGTTTTTT
.,TRBV7-8,TRBD2,TRBJ2-1,16,CASHLWAGTTYNEQFF,TGTGCCAGCCACCTCTGGGCCGGGACTACCTACAATGAGCAGTTCTTC
.,TRBV6-6,TRBD1,TRBJ2-1,14,CASSYSDRANEQFF,TGTGCCAGCAGTTACTCCGACAGGGCGAATGAGCAGTTCTTC
.,TRBV13,.,TRBJ1-2,15,CASSLGRGKGDGYTF,TGTGCCAGCAGCTTAGGCCGGGGGAAAGGAGATGGCTACACCTTC
.,TRBV7-7,TRBD1,TRBJ2-2,16,CASSLGTGYLTGELFF,TGTGCTAGCAGCCTCGGGACAGGGTATCTCACCGGGGAGCTGTTTTTT
.,TRBV27,TRBD2,TRBJ2-1,17,CASSLPRRAGGANEQFF,TGTGCCAGCAGTTTGCCCCGGAGAGCGGGGGGGGCGAATGAGCAGTTCTTC
.,TRBV28,.,TRBJ2-7,16,CASSFEAGRGLGEQYF,TGTGCCAGCAGTTTTGAGGCAGGTAGGGGCCTGGGTGAGCAGTACTTC
.,TRBV6-5,.,TRBJ1-2,14,CASSRDSSNYGYTF,TGTGCCAGCAGTCGGGACTCAAGTAACTATGGCTACACCTTC
.,TRBV29-1,.,TRBJ1-6,14,CSVSHGGGLSPLHF,TGCAGCGTTTCGCACGGAGGTGGGCTGTCACCCCTCCACTTT